The rows below give T cell receptor beta chains drawn from one sample of a study of regulatory T cells in long-lasting Graves disease. TCRdb processed the multiplex PCR reads anew with MiXCR; each CDR3 protein has one entry. The table has roughly 610,000 distinct CDR3 sequences, 16% seen once. Another study also made use of these data, one on T cells in Graves' hyperthyroidism and ophthalmopathy.

Here the sequenced sample was peripheral blood mononuclear cells (PBMCs), taken at new diagnosis, from a patient treated with antithyroid drugs. Receptors originate from a man younger than 35 with Graves disease. Both conserved end residues are part of each CDR3. The D gene is left open where the match is weak. Only some rows state a clone size, as once, few, many or a class for expanded clones.

cdr3_length: 16; j_call: TRBJ2-3; v_call: TRBV7-9; d_call: TRBD1; clone_size: -; cdr3_nt: TGTGCCAGCAGCCCTAACCGGACAGGAAGCACAGATACGCAGTATTTT; cdr3_aa: CASSPNRTGSTDTQYF
cdr3_length: 15; j_call: TRBJ2-7; v_call: TRBV5-1; d_call: -; clone_size: many; cdr3_nt: TGCGCCAGCAGCTTTGGGGGTACAGACAGTTACGAGCAGTACTTC; cdr3_aa: CASSFGGTDSYEQYF
cdr3_length: 14; j_call: TRBJ2-7; v_call: TRBV20-1; d_call: TRBD2; clone_size: -; cdr3_nt: TGCAGTGCTGACGGGACTAGCGGGGTCTACGAGCAGTACTTC; cdr3_aa: CSADGTSGVYEQYF
cdr3_length: 13; j_call: TRBJ1-2; v_call: TRBV5-6; d_call: TRBD1; clone_size: -; cdr3_nt: TGTGCCAGCAGCTCCAGGGGGCGGGGAGGCTACACCTTC; cdr3_aa: CASSSRGRGGYTF
cdr3_length: 13; j_call: TRBJ1-6; v_call: TRBV6-2/TRBV6-3; d_call: -; clone_size: -; cdr3_nt: TGTGCCAGCAGTTACTCCGGGACTTCACCCCTCCACTTT; cdr3_aa: CASSYSGTSPLHF
cdr3_length: 14; j_call: TRBJ1-2; v_call: TRBV2; d_call: -; clone_size: few; cdr3_nt: TGTGCCAGCAGTATCCCACAGGGTGCCTATGGCTACACCTTC; cdr3_aa: CASSIPQGAYGYTF
cdr3_length: 14; j_call: TRBJ2-5; v_call: TRBV7-7; d_call: -; clone_size: few; cdr3_nt: TGTGCCAGCAGCGCCCAGACAGGCAGGGAGACCCAGTACTTC; cdr3_aa: CASSAQTGRETQYF
cdr3_length: 15; j_call: TRBJ2-5; v_call: TRBV7-6; d_call: -; clone_size: few; cdr3_nt: TGTGCCAGCAGTCCCGCCCGGGTGGCGGGGGAGACCCAGTACTTC; cdr3_aa: CASSPARVAGETQYF
cdr3_length: 14; j_call: TRBJ2-7; v_call: TRBV28; d_call: TRBD2; clone_size: many; cdr3_nt: TGTGCCAGCAGTATAGCGGGAGTTATCTACGAGCAGTACTTC; cdr3_aa: CASSIAGVIYEQYF
cdr3_length: 15; j_call: TRBJ2-3; v_call: TRBV11-2; d_call: -; clone_size: many; cdr3_nt: TGTGCCAGCAGCCCCGGGGACATTTTCACAGATACGCAGTATTTT; cdr3_aa: CASSPGDIFTDTQYF
cdr3_length: 13; j_call: TRBJ1-1; v_call: TRBV29-1; d_call: -; clone_size: many; cdr3_nt: TGCAGCGTTGAGGTAGGCAGGGGTACTGAAGCTTTCTTT; cdr3_aa: CSVEVGRGTEAFF
cdr3_length: 15; j_call: TRBJ2-5; v_call: TRBV3-1; d_call: -; clone_size: few; cdr3_nt: TGTGCCAGCAGCCAAGATTTGGGCGCCTCTGAGACCCAGTACTTC; cdr3_aa: CASSQDLGASETQYF
cdr3_length: 15; j_call: TRBJ2-1; v_call: TRBV11-1; d_call: TRBD1; clone_size: many; cdr3_nt: TGTGCCAGCAGCCCCAGGGGGTCGGGGTACAATGAGCAGTTCTTC; cdr3_aa: CASSPRGSGYNEQFF
cdr3_length: 11; j_call: TRBJ2-5; v_call: TRBV28; d_call: -; clone_size: few; cdr3_nt: TGTGCCAGCAGTTGGCGAGAGGTCCTCGACTTC; cdr3_aa: CASSWREVLDF
cdr3_length: 14; j_call: TRBJ2-6; v_call: TRBV28; d_call: -; clone_size: many; cdr3_nt: TGTGCCAGCCAGACAGATTCTGGGGCCAACGTCCTGACTTTC; cdr3_aa: CASQTDSGANVLTF
cdr3_length: 13; j_call: TRBJ2-7; v_call: TRBV5-1; d_call: -; clone_size: many; cdr3_nt: TGCGCCAGCAGCTTGGCCACGACCTACGAGCAGTACTTC; cdr3_aa: CASSLATTYEQYF
cdr3_length: 14; j_call: TRBJ1-1; v_call: TRBV5-1; d_call: -; clone_size: -; cdr3_nt: TGCGCCGGCAGCTTGGTTCGGTCGGGGACTGAAGCTTTCTTT; cdr3_aa: CAGSLVRSGTEAFF